The 30 T cell receptor beta chains below come from one sample, sequenced in a study of shared clonotypes between healthy human individuals. Assay used: immunoSEQ multiplex PCR; TCRdb lists only in-frame clones, some missing. In the table there are 1.5 million to 1.9 million clones, about 98% of which are singletons. The sequenced sample consisted of naive CD4+ T cells sorted from blood. As for subset: CD45RA+ positively selected. All receptors come from a man aged 25-45 years in good health.

The chain has TRBV15 and TRBJ1-1, with no clear D. Germline V gene sequence: CDR1 LNHNV, CDR2 YYDKDF (reference sequence). The CDR3 spans 14 residues. V dropped 0 bases and J dropped 0 bases, with 5 bases sitting between them. The CDR3: CATSRDGVNTEAFF. CDR3 sequence (DNA): TGTGCCACCAGCAGAGATGGCGTGAACACTGAAGCTTTCTTT.

The chain links TRBV14 to TRBJ2-3, with 7 bases that match TRBD1. After removal of 3 bases from V and 0 bases from J, the junction contained 6 bases not matched to a gene. The CDR3 runs to 16 residues. CDR1 SGHDN and CDR2 FVKESK come from the germline V gene. This CDR3 is CASSQLSTGSTDTQYF. DNA of the CDR3: TGTGCCAGCAGCCAGCTATCGACAGGGAGCACAGATACGCAGTATTTT.

This clone was observed once. This rearrangement joins TRBV5-1 to TRBJ2-7, with 9 bases fitting TRBD2. Germline CDR1 reads SGHRS; CDR2 reads YFSETQ. The ends lost 2 bases at V and 3 bases at J; junction bases unmatched: 9. The CDR3 has 16 residues. This chain's CDR3 is CASSFRSSGMGYEQYF. CDR3 nucleotides: TGCGCCAGCAGCTTTCGGTCTAGCGGGATGGGCTACGAGCAGTACTTC.

Comment on this clone: The sample has other DNA sequences that encode this CDR3 too. The chain carries TRBV9 and TRBJ2-7; 9 positions match TRBD2. The CDR3 loop spans 16 amino acids. Germline V gene sequence: CDR1 SGDLS, CDR2 YYNGEE. The J segment lost 3 bases and the V segment lost 0 bases, leaving 7 bases of the junction unmatched. The DNA for the CDR3 is TGTGCCAGCAGCGTAGATCCGGGGCGGGGGGGCTACGAGCAGTACTTC. Amino acids: CASSVDPGRGGYEQYF.

J is TRBJ2-2 and V is TRBV30; D is possibly TRBD1 (5 bases). CDR1 is GTSNPN and CDR2 is SVGIG in the germline V gene (reference sequence). This CDR3 region has 11 residues. V lost 4 bases and J 6 bases, leaving 6 bases between the germline ends. The CDR3 loop is CAWKGSGELFF. The CDR3 coding sequence is TGTGCCTGGAAGGGGTCCGGGGAGCTGTTTTTT.

In its sample, this clone was seen once. The V and J genes are TRBV5-5 and TRBJ1-2; possible D gene TRBD1, 5 bases. Germline V gene sequence: CDR1 SGHKS, CDR2 YYEKEE (reference sequence). CDR3 length: 15 residues. V was shortened by 0 bases and J by 0 bases, with 9 bases between the two germline ends. The CDR3 is CASSLARGANYGYTF. The CDR3 DNA follows: TGTGCCAGCAGCTTGGCAAGGGGAGCTAACTATGGCTACACCTTC. Together with reference TRBV5-5 and TRBJ1-2, the CDR3 gives the full variable domain: DAGVTQSPTHLIKTRGQQVTLRCSPISGHKSVSWYQQVLGQGPQFIFQYYEKEERGRGNFPDRFSARQFPNYSSELNVNALLLGDSALYLCASSLARGANYGYTFGSGTRLTVV.

The chain recombines TRBV19 with TRBJ2-3; no clear D gene. CDR1 is LNHDA and CDR2 is SQIVND in the germline V gene (reference sequence). The CDR3 runs 16 residues. Trimming left V 4 bases short and J 1 base short, with 15 bases between. The CDR3 nucleotides read TGTGCCAGTAGTACCGCAAAACATCCCGGCACAGATACGCAGTATTTT. This gives the protein CASSTAKHPGTDTQYF.

As concerns this clone: This CDR3 is also generated by other DNA sequences in the sample. The gene calls are TRBV28 and TRBJ2-5; D might be TRBD2 (6 bases). CDR3 size: 14 residues. CDR1 and CDR2 (germline): MDHEN, SYDVKM. With 3 bases removed from V and 3 bases from J, the gap between germline ends came to 11 bases. CDR3 DNA sequence: TGTGCCAGCAGTTTCCTGGGAGGCGAAGAGACCCAGTACTTC. This gives the protein CASSFLGGEETQYF.

This chain uses TRBV6-1 with TRBJ2-7, with D uncertain. The CDR3 is 14 residues long. CDR1 and CDR2 from the germline V gene are MNHNS and SASEGT. Deletions cut 4 bases from V and 2 bases from J, with 12 bases between. The DNA for the CDR3 is TGTGCCAGCAGTGGTAAAACAGTGGCCTACGAGCAGTACTTC. Residues: CASSGKTVAYEQYF.

The gene calls are TRBV19 and TRBJ2-3, with TRBD1 matching over 7 bases. Germline V lookup: CDR1 LNHDA, CDR2 SQIVND (reference sequence). This CDR3 contains 13 residues. The trim removed 5 bases at V and 7 bases at J, leaving 6 bases unmatched. The DNA of the CDR3 is TGTGCCAGTAGTCGTCGGGACAGTAATACGCAGTATTTT. Translated, it gives CASSRRDSNTQYF. Supplemented by reference TRBV19 and TRBJ2-3, the full variable domain reads DGGITQSPKYLFRKEGQNVTLSCEQNLNHDAMYWYRQDPGQGLRLIYYSQIVNDFQKGDIAEGYSVSREKKESFPLTVTSAQKNPTAFYLCASSRRDSNTQYFGPGTRLTVL.

This clone was counted a few times. The same CDR3 can be traced to other DNA sequences in this sample. The rearrangement joins TRBV18 to TRBJ2-3; no clear D. V was trimmed by 3 bases and J by 2 bases, leaving 3 bases between them. CDR3 length equals 12 residues. Germline CDR1 is KGHSH and CDR2 is LQKENI. The CDR3 bases are TGTGCCAGCTCACCGGCCACAGATACGCAGTATTTT. Its protein product is CASSPATDTQYF.

The chain employs TRBV15 and TRBJ2-5; no firm D call. The germline V and J ends were trimmed by 0 bases and 6 bases, with 11 bases remaining between them. CDR1 and CDR2 from the germline V gene are LNHNV and YYDKDF (reference sequence). The length of the CDR3 is 14 residues. CDR3 loop: CATSRDSLVKTQYF. The DNA for the CDR3 is TGTGCCACCAGCAGAGATTCCCTGGTAAAGACCCAGTACTTC.

The rearrangement joins TRBV5-6 to TRBJ2-5; tentatively, D is TRBD2 (5 bases). In germline, CDR1 is SGHDT, CDR2 YYEEEE. The ends were cut back, 2 bases at V and 3 bases at J, with 8 bases in the middle. The CDR3 runs 13 residues. In DNA, the CDR3 is TGTGCCAGCAGCTTCGTCGGGAAAGAGACCCAGTACTTC. Encoded protein: CASSFVGKETQYF.

This sequence joins TRBV5-1 and TRBJ2-7; D is perhaps TRBD1 (5 bases). The germline gives CDR1 SGHRS, CDR2 YFSETQ. With 4 bases removed from V and 4 bases from J, the gap between germline ends came to 18 bases. The CDR3 totals 15 residues. CDR3 sequence reads: CASSMIRADKYEQYF. CDR3 in DNA: TGCGCCAGCAGCATGATACGGGCGGACAAGTACGAGCAGTACTTC.

The DNA for the CDR3 is TGTGCCAGCAGCACCACAGGGCCCTCGTTCACAGATACGCAGTATTTT. Amino acids: CASSTTGPSFTDTQYF. This rearrangement joins TRBV11-2 to TRBJ2-3; tentative D call: TRBD1 (6 bases). This CDR3 has 16 residues. Looked up from germline, CDR1 is SGHAT and CDR2 is FQNNGV. Trimming took off 5 bases at V and 2 bases at J, with 17 bases between the two ends.

The sample holds one count of this clone. V gene TRBV15 combines with J gene TRBJ2-1; no reliable D call. The CDR3 runs 15 residues. Trimming cost V 0 bases and J 1 base, with 7 bases left between them. Germline CDR1 reads LNHNV; CDR2 reads YYDKDF (reference sequence). CDR3 region: CATSRDVVSYNEQFF. The DNA of the CDR3 is TGTGCCACCAGCAGAGATGTGGTTTCCTACAATGAGCAGTTCTTC.

The V and J genes are TRBV5-5 and TRBJ2-7; D is undetermined. Looked up from germline, CDR1 is SGHKS and CDR2 is YYEKEE (reference sequence). The CDR3 consists of 13 residues. V was cut by 1 base and J by 4 bases, with 9 bases left in between. CDR3 protein: CASSLLFRYEQYF. The CDR3 DNA reads TGTGCCAGCAGCTTGTTATTCAGGTACGAGCAGTACTTC.

The rearrangement joins TRBV9 to TRBJ1-1; D possibly corresponds to TRBD1 (6 bases). CDR3 length: 14 amino acids. Germline V CDR1 and CDR2: SGDLS, YYNGEE. V dropped 1 base and J dropped 5 bases, with 12 bases sitting between them. The CDR3: CASSVQQGSTEAFF. In DNA, the CDR3 is TGTGCCAGCAGCGTACAACAGGGTTCAACTGAAGCTTTCTTT. Drawing the rest from reference TRBV9 and TRBJ1-1, the complete variable domain is DSGVTQTPKHLITATGQRVTLRCSPRSGDLSVYWYQQSLDQGLQFLIQYYNGEERAKGNILERFSAQQFPDLHSELNLSSLELGDSALYFCASSVQQGSTEAFFGQGTRLTVV.

V usage is TRBV7-3 and J usage is TRBJ2-1, with TRBD2 identical over 9 bases. The CDR3 is 16 amino acids. V was clipped by 5 bases and J by 8 bases; unmatched bases: 13. In germline, CDR1 is SGHTA, CDR2 FQGTGA. The CDR3, as DNA: TGTGCCAGCAGCGCGTATAGCGGGAGCAGGGTAGATGAGCAGTTCTTC. Translation: CASSAYSGSRVDEQFF. The variable domain in full, completed from reference TRBV7-3 and TRBJ2-1, reads GAGVSQTPSNKVTEKGKYVELRCDPISGHTALYWYRQSLGQGPEFLIYFQGTGAADDSGLPNDRFFAVRPEGSVSTLKIQRTERGDSAVYLCASSAYSGSRVDEQFFGPGTRLTVL.

CDR3 amino acids: CASSLVQGEETQYF. The CDR3 DNA reads TGTGCCAGCAGCTTAGTTCAGGGAGAAGAGACCCAGTACTTC. The V gene is TRBV7-9, the J gene TRBJ2-5; D assignment may be TRBD1 or TRBD2 (5 bases each). Trimming removed 1 base at V and 3 bases at J, with 9 bases between. The germline V gene has CDR1 SEHNR and CDR2 FQNEAQ (reference sequence). The CDR3 length is 14 residues.

V gene TRBV5-5 combines with J gene TRBJ2-7, with TRBD1 matching over 7 bases. From germline, CDR1 is SGHKS and CDR2 YYEKEE (reference sequence). This CDR3 spans 15 amino acids. The ends lost 3 bases at V and 6 bases at J; junction bases unmatched: 12. CDR3 nucleotide sequence: TGTGCCAGCAGCTCAAAACAGGGGCCCCTTGGCGAGCAGTACTTC. Its protein product is CASSSKQGPLGEQYF.

This chain connects TRBV6-1 to TRBJ1-5; TRBD1 agrees at 12 bases. This CDR3 has 16 residues. Germline CDR1 is MNHNS and CDR2 is SASEGT. V dropped 4 bases and J dropped 3; count of bases not matched to a gene: 4. CDR3 sequence reads: CASSAGQGAFNQPQHF. Here the CDR3 DNA reads TGTGCCAGCAGTGCGGGACAGGGGGCTTTCAATCAGCCCCAGCATTTT.

The chain has TRBV18 and TRBJ1-3; D unresolved. The V end was cut by 3 bases, the J end by 4 bases, with 16 bases between. Germline-derived CDR1 and CDR2 are KGHSH and LQKENI. This CDR3 is 16 amino acids long. CDR3 in DNA: TGTGCCAGCTCACCCGGTCTTGGGCTAGGCGGAAACACCATATATTTT. This encodes CASSPGLGLGGNTIYF.

The chain links TRBV10-3 to TRBJ1-5, with D hard to call. CDR3 length equals 14 residues. The germline V gene encodes CDR1 ENHRY and CDR2 SYGVKD. V was cut by 3 bases and J by 1 base, with 7 bases left in between. The CDR3 reads CAISDRASNQPQHF. In DNA form, the CDR3 reads TGTGCCATCAGTGATCGGGCCAGCAATCAGCCCCAGCATTTT.

The chain employs TRBV5-1 and TRBJ2-3, with D hard to call. Trimming cost V 4 bases and J 7 bases, with 16 bases left between them. Germline CDR1 SGHRS, CDR2 YFSETQ. This CDR3 has 14 residues. CDR3 DNA sequence: TGCGCCAGCAGCCCGACCGTGGGCTATCATACGCAGTATTTT. Its translation is CASSPTVGYHTQYF. The entire variable domain, with the rest obtained from reference TRBV5-1 and TRBJ2-3, is as follows: KAGVTQTPRYLIKTRGQQVTLSCSPISGHRSVSWYQQTPGQGLQFLFEYFSETQRNKGNFPGRFSGRQFSNSRSEMNVSTLELGDSALYLCASSPTVGYHTQYFGPGTRLTVL.

As for this clone: The same CDR3 arises from other DNA sequences in this sample as well. The rearrangement joins TRBV6-5 to TRBJ2-7; 9 nucleotides match TRBD2. This CDR3 spans 14 amino acids. Germline V gives CDR1 MNHEY, CDR2 SVGAGI. Germline trimming cut 6 bases from V and 3 bases from J; bases unmatched to any gene: 6. In nucleotides, the CDR3 is TGTGCCAGCAGCGTCTTAGCGGGAGTCTACGAGCAGTACTTC. Amino acid sequence: CASSVLAGVYEQYF.

The gene calls are TRBV7-9 and TRBJ1-1; D is possibly TRBD1 (6 bases). The CDR3 covers 15 residues. Germline V gene sequence: CDR1 SEHNR, CDR2 FQNEAQ (reference sequence). Trimming cost V 1 base and J 1 base, with 10 bases left between them. In DNA form, the CDR3 reads TGTGCCAGCAGCTTAGAACAGGGACCGAACACTGAAGCTTTCTTT. It translates to CASSLEQGPNTEAFF.

The chain is built from TRBV11-3 and TRBJ2-1, with 8 nucleotides matching TRBD2. The germline CDR1 and CDR2 sequences are SGHNT and YENEEA. V lost 5 bases and J lost 8; bases outside the gene matches: 11. This CDR3 region has 15 residues. This chain's CDR3 is CASSPREGRRYEQFF. CDR3 sequence (DNA): TGTGCCAGCAGCCCACGGGAGGGCCGGAGGTATGAGCAGTTCTTC.

This chain connects TRBV5-1 to TRBJ2-3; 9 nucleotides agree with TRBD2. In germline, CDR1 is SGHRS, CDR2 YFSETQ. V gave up 0 bases and J gave up 2 bases; unmatched junction bases: 13. This CDR3 has 19 residues. In nucleotides, the CDR3 is TGCGCCAGCAGCTTGGCCGTGAACGGGCTAGCGGGACCCACAGATACGCAGTATTTT. It yields the protein CASSLAVNGLAGPTDTQYF.

The V gene is TRBV6-6, the J gene TRBJ1-4; D may be TRBD1 (6 bases). Germline V CDR1 and CDR2: MNHNY, SVGAGI (reference sequence). CDR3 size: 15 residues. Deletions cut 6 bases from V and 7 bases from J, with 18 bases between. The CDR3 is CASSDTTGQSEKLFF. CDR3 nucleotide sequence: TGTGCCAGCAGCGATACGACAGGCCAATCTGAAAAACTGTTTTTT.